The source of this TCR beta chain is a study of shared clonotypes between healthy human individuals. Assay: immunoSEQ multiplex PCR; the TCRdb copy retains only in-frame clones and omits some. The top ten clones hold 0.45% of a sample with about 1.5 million clones, around 98% of them seen once. The CDR3 loop spans 13 amino acids. Losses at the gene ends were 5 bases for V and 7 bases for J; bases not matched to a gene: 7. The V gene's germline CDR1 is MDHEN and CDR2 SYDVKM. From CD4+ cells came CD45RA+ naive and CD45RA-negative memory subsets. The V call is TRBV28, the J call TRBJ2-5; TRBD2 aligns across 7 bases. Sequencing was done on a sample of naive CD4+ T cells sorted from blood. The sample's subset: CD45RA+ positively selected. The source is a young man in good health. The CDR3: CASSAAGVGTQYF. The CDR3 nucleotides read TGTGCCAGCAGTGCGGCGGGAGTGGGGACCCAGTACTTC.